This entry lists 20 T cell receptor beta chains sequenced from one sample in a study of sequential checkpoint blockade in melanoma. Clones were read by immunoSEQ multiplex PCR, and TCRdb kept only the in-frame ones, dropping some. In the table there are around 41,000 clones, 75% to 90% of which are singletons. Described treatment: randomized to nivolumab then ipilimumab (arm A) or the reverse (arm B). The sequenced sample was CD8+ T cells sorted from blood (inferred from file names), obtained from a patient given nivolumab and ipilimumab in sequence. The receptors were gathered from a human donor with melanoma.

The chain has TRBV7-3 and TRBJ1-4; possibly TRBD1 for D (6 bases). The ends were cut back, 4 bases at V and 0 bases at J, with 9 bases in the middle. The CDR3 has 15 amino acids. Germline-derived CDR1 and CDR2 are SGHTA and FQGTGA. DNA for the CDR3: TGTGCCAGCAGCTCGACAGGCGCAACTAATGAAAAACTGTTTTTT. Amino acid sequence: CASSSTGATNEKLFF. The complete variable domain, with remaining parts taken from reference TRBV7-3 and TRBJ1-4, reads GAGVSQTPSNKVTEKGKYVELRCDPISGHTALYWYRQSLGQGPEFLIYFQGTGAADDSGLPNDRFFAVRPEGSVSTLKIQRTERGDSAVYLCASSSTGATNEKLFFGSGTQLSVL.

The V gene is TRBV6-5, the J gene TRBJ2-7; D is perhaps TRBD1 (5 bases). Trimming took 6 bases from V and 3 from J, leaving 12 bases between them. The germline V gene has CDR1 MNHEY and CDR2 SVGAGI. The CDR3 contains 13 residues. The CDR3 coding sequence is TGTGCCAGCAGCCAAGCCAGGGACTACGAGCAGTACGTC. Encoded protein: CASSQARDYEQYV.

This CDR3 reads CASSSGGQPQHF. The CDR3 region has the DNA TGTGCCAGCAGCTCCGGGGGACAGCCCCAGCATTTT. This rearrangement joins TRBV27 to TRBJ1-5; D might be TRBD1 (5 bases). The CDR3 consists of 12 residues. Trimming removed 6 bases from V and 7 bases from J, with 10 bases in between. Germline V gene lookup returns CDR1 MNHEY and CDR2 SMNVEV (reference sequence).

J is TRBJ2-7 and V is TRBV5-1; 10 bases are shared with TRBD2. This CDR3 spans 15 amino acids. The V gene end was trimmed by 4 bases and the J gene end by 3 bases; junction bases not matched to a gene: 7. CDR1 is SGHRS and CDR2 is YFSETQ in the germline V gene. CDR3 residues: CASSPESSGSYEQYF. The CDR3, as DNA: TGCGCCAGCAGCCCGGAGTCTAGCGGGAGCTACGAGCAGTACTTC.

Here the CDR3 DNA reads TGTGCCAGCAGCTTAGGCCGACAGGGGCCTTCCAAAAACATTCAGTACTTC. Its translation: CASSLGRQGPSKNIQYF. V gene TRBV13 combines with J gene TRBJ2-4, with 8 nucleotides matching TRBD1. The CDR3 loop spans 17 amino acids. Germline assignment: CDR1 PRHDT and CDR2 FYEKMQ (reference sequence). Trimming removed 0 bases from V and 2 bases from J; junction bases left unmatched: 6.

CDR3 DNA: TGCGCCAGCAGTGAGTCGTTCGGTAGCCCGGGGGAGCAGTACTTC. Amino acid sequence: CASSESFGSPGEQYF. The chain carries TRBV10-1 and TRBJ2-7, with D perhaps TRBD2 (5 bases). CDR3 size: 15 residues. CDR1 is WNHNN, CDR2 SYGVQD, per germline (reference sequence). The V gene lost 0 bases and the J gene lost 7 bases, with 16 bases spanning the gap.

This chain connects TRBV29-1 to TRBJ2-2, with D unresolved. CDR3 length: 12 residues. The germline gives CDR1 SQVTM, CDR2 ANQGSEA. Trimming took off 5 bases at V and 6 bases at J, with 10 bases between the two ends. CDR3 amino acids: CSVLGFAGELFF. CDR3 DNA: TGCAGCGTTCTCGGGTTTGCCGGGGAGCTGTTTTTT.

The chain recombines TRBV28 with TRBJ2-7, with D possibly matching TRBD1 (6 bases). From germline, CDR1 is MDHEN and CDR2 SYDVKM. Trimming took off 6 bases at V and 0 bases at J, with 12 bases between the two ends. The CDR3 is made up of 14 amino acids. The CDR3 sequence is CASSLPDSSYEQYF. CDR3 in DNA: TGTGCCAGCAGCCTCCCGGACAGCTCCTACGAGCAGTACTTC.

The chain employs TRBV7-6 and TRBJ2-3, with TRBD2 matching 11 bases. Germline V CDR1 and CDR2: SGHVS, FNYEAQ. The CDR3 is 17 amino acids. Germline trimming cut 3 bases from V and 3 bases from J; bases unmatched to any gene: 8. The CDR3 region has the DNA TGTGCCAGCAGCTTTGCCCCACTAGCGGGAGTTACAGATACGCAGTATTTT. Translated, it gives CASSFAPLAGVTDTQYF.

The chain links TRBV30 to TRBJ2-3, with D perhaps TRBD2 (5 bases). Germline loops: CDR1 GTSNPN, CDR2 SVGIG (reference sequence). The CDR3 length is 15 residues. Trimming left V 3 bases short and J 0 bases short, with 13 bases between. The CDR3 region has the DNA TGTGCCTGGAGCGGGAAGGGCGGTAGCACAGATACGCAGTATTTT. Encoded protein: CAWSGKGGSTDTQYF.

V is TRBV2 and J is TRBJ1-5; 8 bases are a match to TRBD1. The V and J ends lost 5 bases and 5 bases, in that order; junction bases with no gene match: 5. The germline V gene encodes CDR1 SNHLY and CDR2 FYNNEI. The CDR3 length is 14 residues. CDR3 residues: CASSLDRDYQPQHF. The DNA for the CDR3 is TGTGCCAGCAGTTTGGACAGGGACTATCAGCCCCAGCATTTT.

This chain's CDR3 is CASSVRTGTYNEQFF. DNA of the CDR3: TGTGCCAGCAGCGTCCGCACAGGGACCTACAATGAGCAGTTCTTC. V is TRBV9 and J is TRBJ2-1, with a weak D call TRBD1 (6 bases). Germline CDR1 reads SGDLS; CDR2 reads YYNGEE. CDR3 length: 15 amino acids. Trimming cost V 2 bases and J 2 bases, with 11 bases left between them.

V is TRBV9 and J is TRBJ2-2; 12 bases are a match to TRBD2. After removal of 4 bases from V and 7 bases from J, the junction contained 8 bases not matched to a gene. The CDR3 consists of 16 residues. From germline, CDR1 is SGDLS and CDR2 YYNGEE. CDR3 coding DNA: TGTGCCAGCAGCCGTCGGACTAGCGGGGAAGGCGGGGAGCTGTTTTTT. This sequence encodes CASSRRTSGEGGELFF.

The chain joins TRBV7-3 to TRBJ1-2; 8 bases are a match to TRBD1. V was clipped by 0 bases and J by 6 bases; unmatched bases: 6. The CDR3 has 15 residues. Per germline, CDR1 SGHTA and CDR2 FQGTGA. The CDR3 region has the DNA TGTGCCAGCAGCTTAACGTTAACAGGGGGAGATGGCTACACCTTC. Translated, it gives CASSLTLTGGDGYTF.

The chain employs TRBV5-1 and TRBJ2-7, with TRBD1 matching 7 bases. V was clipped by 3 bases and J by 2 bases; unmatched bases: 5. Germline V CDR1 and CDR2: SGHRS, YFSETQ. The CDR3 sequence is 14 residues long. The CDR3 here is CASSYRDSTYEQYF. Written as DNA, the CDR3 is TGCGCCAGCAGCTACCGGGACAGCACCTACGAGCAGTACTTC.

In this sample, this clone turned up once. The chain carries TRBV5-1 and TRBJ2-3, with 7 bases fitting TRBD2. This CDR3 region has 15 residues. Per germline, CDR1 SGHRS and CDR2 YFSETQ. J was trimmed by 4 bases and V by 3 bases; bases with no gene match: 8. This CDR3 is CASSSGLVSADTQYF. The DNA of the CDR3 is TGCGCCAGCAGCTCAGGACTAGTTTCAGCAGATACGCAGTATTTT.

The chain is built from TRBV29-1 and TRBJ2-7; weak D call: TRBD1 (6 bases). V lost 4 bases and J 6 bases, leaving 13 bases between the germline ends. From germline, CDR1 is SQVTM and CDR2 ANQGSEA. This CDR3 comprises 12 residues. CDR3 DNA sequence: TGCAGCGTTGTAGGGGGAAATGGCGAGCAGTACGTC. Translating gives CSVVGGNGEQYV.

The chain recombines TRBV19 with TRBJ2-5; TRBD1 matches at 11 bases. J lost 5 bases, V lost 5 bases, and 7 bases had no gene match. Germline V gives CDR1 LNHDA, CDR2 SQIVND (reference sequence). The CDR3 totals 15 residues. Here the CDR3 DNA reads TGTGCCAGTAGTCCTGGGACAGGGGGTTGGGAGACCCAGTACTTC. Its protein is CASSPGTGGWETQYF.

This chain connects TRBV6-5 to TRBJ1-2; 7 nucleotides line up with TRBD1. From germline, CDR1 is MNHEY and CDR2 SVGAGI. The CDR3 covers 15 residues. The V and J ends lost 0 bases and 2 bases, in that order; junction bases with no gene match: 3. The CDR3, as DNA: TGTGCCAGCAGTTACTCGTTGACAGGGAACTATGGCTACACCTTC. It specifies CASSYSLTGNYGYTF.

V usage is TRBV13 and J usage is TRBJ2-3; 8 bases map to TRBD1. Germline V CDR1 and CDR2: PRHDT, FYEKMQ (reference sequence). The CDR3 loop spans 14 amino acids. With V trimmed by 5 bases and J by 3 bases, 4 bases remained unmatched. The CDR3 DNA is TGTGCCAGCAGCACCCGACAGGGGACAGATACGCAGTATTTT. It encodes CASSTRQGTDTQYF.